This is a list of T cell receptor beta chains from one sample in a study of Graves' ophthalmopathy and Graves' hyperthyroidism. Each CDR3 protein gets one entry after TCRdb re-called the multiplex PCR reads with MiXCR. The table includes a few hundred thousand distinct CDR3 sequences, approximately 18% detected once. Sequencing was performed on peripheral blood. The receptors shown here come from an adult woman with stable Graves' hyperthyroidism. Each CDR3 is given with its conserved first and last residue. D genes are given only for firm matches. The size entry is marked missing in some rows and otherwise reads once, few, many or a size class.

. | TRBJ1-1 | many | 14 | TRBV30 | CAWRVRASDTEAFF | TGTGCCTGGAGAGTCCGGGCCTCCGACACTGAAGCTTTCTTT
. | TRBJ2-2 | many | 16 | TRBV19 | CASSIDGTGRTGELFF | TGTGCCAGTAGTATAGATGGAACGGGAAGAACCGGGGAGCTGTTTTTT
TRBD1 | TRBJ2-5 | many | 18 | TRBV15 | CATSRAPPGTASGETQYF | TGTGCCACCAGCAGAGCTCCCCCAGGGACAGCCTCCGGAGAGACCCAGTACTTC
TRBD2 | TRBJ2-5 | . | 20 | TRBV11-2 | CASSSPSGGKSGAAWETQYF | TGTGCCAGCAGCTCTCCGTCTGGAGGAAAGAGCGGGGCCGCCTGGGAGACCCAGTACTTC
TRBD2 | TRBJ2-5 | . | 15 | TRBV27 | CASSPLLAGVETQYF | TGTGCCAGCAGCCCCCTCCTAGCGGGAGTTGAGACCCAGTACTTC
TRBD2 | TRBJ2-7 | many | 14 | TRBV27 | CASAASGRWYEQYF | TGTGCCAGCGCTGCTAGCGGGAGATGGTACGAGCAGTACTTC
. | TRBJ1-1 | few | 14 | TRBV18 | CASSASYSFTEAFF | TGTGCCAGCTCAGCCTCCTATAGTTTCACTGAAGCTTTCTTT
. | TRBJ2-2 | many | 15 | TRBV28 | CASSLFTQGFGELFF | TGTGCCAGCAGTTTATTCACACAGGGTTTCGGGGAGCTGTTTTTT
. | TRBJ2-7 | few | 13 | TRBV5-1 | CASSFGTTYEQYF | TGCGCCAGCAGCTTTGGCACCACCTACGAGCAGTACTTC
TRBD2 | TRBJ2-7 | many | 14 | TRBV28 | CASSSLAGFREQYF | TGTGCCAGCAGTTCCCTAGCGGGTTTCCGCGAGCAGTACTTC
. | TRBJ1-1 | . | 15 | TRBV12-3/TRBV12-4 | CASSEEEAAPTEAFF | TGTGCCAGCAGTGAAGAGGAGGCAGCTCCCACTGAAGCTTTCTTT
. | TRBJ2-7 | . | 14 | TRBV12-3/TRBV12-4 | CASRNTGQSYEQYF | TGTGCCAGCAGAAATACTGGGCAGTCCTACGAGCAGTACTTC
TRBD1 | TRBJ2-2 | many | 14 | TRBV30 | CAWRRQGNTGELFF | TGTGCCTGGAGGAGACAGGGGAATACCGGGGAGCTGTTTTTT
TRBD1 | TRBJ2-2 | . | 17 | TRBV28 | CASSPVLGQDITGELFF | TGTGCCAGCAGTCCAGTTCTGGGACAGGACATCACCGGGGAGCTGTTTTTT
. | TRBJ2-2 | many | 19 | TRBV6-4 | CASRPHFAGTGTNTGELFF | TGTGCCAGCAGACCCCACTTTGCCGGGACTGGAACGAACACCGGGGAGCTGTTTTTT
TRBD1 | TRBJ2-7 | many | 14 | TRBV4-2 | CASSQTTGVYEQYF | TGTGCCAGCAGCCAAACTACAGGGGTCTACGAGCAGTACTTC
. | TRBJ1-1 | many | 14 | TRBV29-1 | CSVAMRQANTEAFF | TGCAGCGTTGCTATGAGACAGGCAAACACTGAAGCTTTCTTT
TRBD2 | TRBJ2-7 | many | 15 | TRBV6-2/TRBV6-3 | CASSYFSSGTYEQYF | TGTGCCAGCAGTTACTTTTCTAGCGGGACCTACGAGCAGTACTTC
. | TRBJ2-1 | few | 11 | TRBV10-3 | CAISSNNEQFF | TGTGCCATCAGTTCCAACAATGAGCAGTTCTTC
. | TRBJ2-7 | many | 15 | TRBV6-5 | CASSYYLGRKDEQYF | TGTGCCAGCAGTTACTATCTAGGAAGGAAGGACGAGCAGTACTTC
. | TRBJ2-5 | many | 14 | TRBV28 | CASIAGQPQETQYF | TGTGCCAGCATTGCAGGACAGCCTCAAGAGACCCAGTACTTC
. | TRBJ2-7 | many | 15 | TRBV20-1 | CSARDARASSYEQYF | TGCAGTGCTAGAGATGCGAGGGCCAGCTCCTACGAGCAGTACTTC
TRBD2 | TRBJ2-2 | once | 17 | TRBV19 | CASSMASGGGNTGELFF | TGTGCCAGTAGTATGGCCTCTGGCGGGGGGAACACCGGGGAGCTGTTTTTT
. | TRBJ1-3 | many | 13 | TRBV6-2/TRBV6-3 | CASSSSARNTIYF | TGTGCCAGCAGCTCCAGTGCCCGCAACACCATATATTTT
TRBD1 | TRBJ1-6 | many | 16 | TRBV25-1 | CASSEWGGTGDSPLHF | TGTGCCAGCAGTGAATGGGGTGGGACAGGGGATTCACCCCTCCACTTT
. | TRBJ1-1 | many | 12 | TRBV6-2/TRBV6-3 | CASSVQGIEAFF | TGTGCCAGCAGTGTCCAGGGGATCGAAGCTTTCTTT
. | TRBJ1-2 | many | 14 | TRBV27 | CASRDLEGGYGYTF | TGTGCCAGCAGAGACCTAGAGGGAGGCTATGGCTACACCTTC
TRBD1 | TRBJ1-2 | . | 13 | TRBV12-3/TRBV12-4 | CASSSSDRGGLYF | TGTGCCAGCAGTTCCTCGGACAGGGGGGGTTTGTATTTC
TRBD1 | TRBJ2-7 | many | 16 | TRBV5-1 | CASSPSLTGWSYEQYF | TGCGCCAGCAGCCCGTCCCTGACAGGGTGGTCCTACGAGCAGTACTTC
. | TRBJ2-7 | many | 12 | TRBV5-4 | CASRTTLGPLDF | TGTGCCAGCAGGACTACCCTCGGCCCACTGGACTTC
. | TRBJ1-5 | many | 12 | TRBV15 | CATRRGNQPQHF | TGTGCCACCCGGCGAGGCAATCAGCCCCAGCATTTT
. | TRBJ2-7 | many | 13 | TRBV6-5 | CASSRQKAYEQYF | TGTGCCAGCAGTCGACAGAAAGCCTACGAGCAGTACTTC
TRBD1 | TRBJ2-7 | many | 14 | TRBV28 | CASRVGTGYYEQYF | TGTGCCAGCAGGGTCGGGACAGGTTACTACGAGCAGTACTTC
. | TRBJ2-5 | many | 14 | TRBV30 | CAWSDYIIGETQYF | TGTGCCTGGAGTGACTATATCATCGGGGAGACCCAGTACTTC
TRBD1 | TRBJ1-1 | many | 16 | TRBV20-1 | CSARETGAPLATEAFF | TGCAGTGCTAGAGAGACAGGGGCCCCCTTGGCCACTGAAGCTTTCTTT
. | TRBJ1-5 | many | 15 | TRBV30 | CAWSVPYSLNQPQHF | TGTGCCTGGAGTGTACCCTACAGTCTCAATCAGCCCCAGCATTTT
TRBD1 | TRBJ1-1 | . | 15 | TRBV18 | CASSPRGQMNTEAFF | TGTGCCAGCTCACCCAGGGGGCAGATGAACACTGAAGCTTTCTTT
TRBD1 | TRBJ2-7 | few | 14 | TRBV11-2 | CASSFAGGVDEQYF | TGTGCCAGCAGCTTTGCAGGGGGTGTGGACGAGCAGTACTTC
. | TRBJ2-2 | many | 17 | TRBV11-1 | CASSYRPQGSNTGELFF | TGTGCCAGCAGCTACCGACCACAGGGATCCAACACCGGGGAGCTGTTTTTT
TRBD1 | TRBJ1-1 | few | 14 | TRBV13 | CASRQQGATTEAFF | TGTGCCAGCAGACAACAGGGGGCGACGACTGAAGCTTTCTTT
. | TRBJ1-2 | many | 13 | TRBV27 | CASRKTGYDGYTF | TGTGCCAGCAGGAAGACAGGTTACGATGGCTACACCTTC
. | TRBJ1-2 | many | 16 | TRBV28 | CASSLESRRASRGYTF | TGTGCCAGCAGTTTAGAGAGTCGGCGCGCCTCCCGGGGCTACACCTTC
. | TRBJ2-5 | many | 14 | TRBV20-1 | CSASRAASQRTQYF | TGCAGTGCTAGTAGGGCAGCGTCCCAGAGGACCCAGTACTTC
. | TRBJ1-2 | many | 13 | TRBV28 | CASSLSAVGGYTF | TGTGCCAGCAGTTTATCGGCAGTTGGTGGCTACACCTTC